These T cell receptor beta chains were read from a single sample in a study of long-term antiretroviral therapy in people with HIV. Using immunoSEQ multiplex PCR, the repertoire was profiled, and TCRdb retains in-frame clones only, with some absent. The table has roughly 20,000 clones, 88% seen once. This specimen was unsorted PBMCs, taken 2.3 years after starting antiretroviral therapy. These receptor sequences come from a man in his 60s with HIV. Each CDR3 is given with its conserved first and last residue. The D gene is left open where the match is weak. Where a row states a size, it is once, few, many or the class of an expanded clone; other rows omit it.

D	V	size	J	CDR3	DNA
-	TRBV7-2	-	TRBJ2-3	CASSIRASTDTQYF	TGTGCCAGCAGCATCAGGGCGAGCACAGATACGCAGTATTTT
-	TRBV12-5	-	TRBJ1-5	CASGTDGFMSQHF	TGTGCTAGTGGTACCGACGGATTCATGTCCCAGCATTTT
-	TRBV7-3	-	TRBJ2-1	CASSLGGTGTPRLF	TGTGCCAGCAGCTTAGGGGGGACCGGGACTCCTAGGCTCTTC
-	TRBV5-4	-	TRBJ2-3	CASSEALDTDTQYF	TGTGCCAGCAGCGAGGCATTAGACACAGATACGCAGTATTTT
-	TRBV25-1	-	TRBJ1-2	CASSELGGGAAWITF	TGTGCCAGCAGTGAATTAGGTGGGGGGGCCGCGTGGATCACCTTC
TRBD2	TRBV27	-	TRBJ2-3	CATHQRSSGGGVPYTDTQYF	TGTGCCACCCACCAAAGGTCTAGCGGGGGGGGTGTTCCCTACACAGATACGCAGTATTTT
-	TRBV5-1	-	TRBJ2-7	CASSSPPDKTYEQYF	TGCGCCAGCAGCTCCCCACCCGACAAGACCTACGAGCAGTACTTC
-	TRBV28	-	TRBJ2-3	CASSFARGGGGTTDTQYF	TGTGCCAGCAGTTTCGCAAGAGGGGGCGGGGGCACCACAGATACGCAGTATTTT
-	TRBV9	-	TRBJ2-7	CASSVSGSAYEQYF	TGTGCCAGCAGCGTGTCCGGGAGCGCCTACGAGCAGTACTTC
-	TRBV2	-	TRBJ1-2	CASSVVIGQSSRSYGYTF	TGTGCCAGCAGTGTCGTCATAGGACAGAGTAGTCGCTCCTATGGCTACACCTTC
-	TRBV4-1	-	TRBJ2-1	CASSQGQLPYNEQFF	TGCGCCAGCAGCCAAGGTCAGCTACCCTACAATGAGCAGTTCTTC
TRBD1	TRBV5-6	-	TRBJ2-5	CASSRDRVQETQYF	TGTGCCAGCAGCCGGGACAGGGTACAAGAGACCCAGTACTTC
-	TRBV6-5	-	TRBJ2-5	CASSRSVVASATQYF	TGTGCCAGCAGTAGATCAGTAGTGGCGTCGGCGACCCAGTACTTC
-	TRBV19	-	TRBJ1-1	CASSIDVGSTEAFF	TGTGCCAGTAGTATCGATGTCGGTAGCACTGAAGCTTTCTTT
-	TRBV7-3	-	TRBJ1-2	CASSTGPRDYGYTF	TGTGCCAGCAGCACAGGACCGCGCGACTATGGCTACACCTTC
-	TRBV10-3	-	TRBJ2-5	CAIRQGDEQYF	TGTGCCATCAGGCAGGGTGATGAGCAGTACTTC
-	TRBV29-1	-	TRBJ1-1	CSVAFLVYLGNTEAFF	TGCAGCGTCGCTTTCCTCGTATATCTCGGGAACACTGAAGCTTTCTTT
TRBD2	TRBV2	-	TRBJ2-5	CASNPSGRAQETQYF	TGTGCCAGCAACCCTAGCGGGAGGGCCCAAGAGACCCAGTACTTC
TRBD1	TRBV5-1	-	TRBJ1-1	CASSATGGNTEAFF	TGCGCCAGCAGCGCGACAGGGGGAAATACTGAAGCTTTCTTT
-	TRBV28	-	TRBJ1-2	CASRISSNYGYTF	TGTGCCAGCAGAATCTCGAGTAACTATGGCTACACCTTC
-	TRBV28	once	TRBJ2-5	CASRLGGAETQYF	TGTGCCAGCAGACTCGGCGGGGCTGAGACCCAGTACTTC
-	TRBV11-2	-	TRBJ2-7	CASSLGLGAYEQYF	TGTGCCAGCAGCTTAGGCCTGGGGGCCTACGAGCAGTACTTC
-	TRBV28	-	TRBJ2-7	CASKADPRKQYF	TGTGCCAGCAAGGCAGACCCAAGGAAGCAGTACTTC
-	TRBV9	-	TRBJ2-7	CASSPPGREQYF	TGTGCCAGCAGCCCCCCCGGGCGGGAGCAGTACTTC
TRBD1	TRBV6-5	-	TRBJ1-5	CASRTTGGGNQPQHF	TGTGCCAGCAGAACGACAGGGGGCGGCAATCAGCCCCAGCATTTT
-	TRBV6-5	-	TRBJ1-2	CASSYVPGGLNYGYTF	TGTGCCAGCAGTTACGTTCCAGGAGGCCTTAACTATGGCTACACCTTC
-	TRBV5-6	once	TRBJ1-5	CASSLGTYSNQPQHF	TGTGCCAGCAGCTTGGGGACATATAGCAATCAGCCCCAGCATTTT
-	TRBV16	-	TRBJ1-4	CASSLNRETNEKLFF	TGTGCCAGCAGCCTTAACAGGGAGACTAATGAAAAACTGTTTTTT
TRBD2	TRBV9	-	TRBJ2-7	CASSVSGGGDYEQYF	TGTGCCAGCAGCGTATCCGGGGGGGGTGACTACGAGCAGTACTTC
-	TRBV5-4	-	TRBJ1-1	CASSLGGGNTEAFF	TGTGCCAGCAGCTTGGGGGGCGGGAACACTGAAGCTTTCTTT
TRBD2	TRBV28	-	TRBJ2-3	CASSLPSGGSPNTQYF	TGTGCCAGCAGTCTCCCTAGCGGGGGGTCACCGAATACGCAGTATTTT
TRBD1	TRBV6-6	-	TRBJ2-7	CASGGQGVTYEQYF	TGTGCCAGCGGGGGACAGGGGGTAACCTACGAGCAGTACTTC
TRBD1	TRBV6-6	-	TRBJ1-2	CASSWTGGGYTF	TGTGCCAGCAGTTGGACAGGGGGTGGCTACACCTTC
TRBD2	TRBV10-3	-	TRBJ2-1	CAISGGTSLINEQFF	TGTGCCATCAGTGGAGGGACTAGTCTGATCAATGAGCAGTTCTTC
-	TRBV7-8	-	TRBJ1-2	CASSLGDAMNGYTF	TGTGCCAGCAGCTTAGGTGACGCGATGAATGGCTACACCTTC
-	TRBV6-1	-	TRBJ1-3	CASSESVGNTIYF	TGTGCCAGCAGTGAATCGGTCGGAAACACCATATATTTT
-	TRBV11-3	-	TRBJ2-5	CASSPVGREFQETQYF	TGTGCCAGCAGCCCCGTTGGGCGGGAATTCCAAGAGACCCAGTACTTC
-	TRBV28	-	TRBJ2-1	CASSRLGAYNEQFF	TGTGCCAGCAGTCGGCTGGGGGCTTACAATGAGCAGTTCTTC
-	TRBV5-1	-	TRBJ1-2	CASSLGAPISYYGYTF	TGCGCCAGCAGCTTGGGGGCGCCTATTTCTTATTATGGCTACACCTTC
-	TRBV7-2	-	TRBJ1-1	CASSLAGPNTEAFF	TGTGCCAGCAGCTTAGCGGGGCCGAACACTGAAGCTTTCTTT
TRBD1	TRBV12-5	-	TRBJ2-5	CASGLPGTDSETQYF	TGTGCTAGTGGTTTGCCCGGGACAGATAGCGAGACCCAGTACTTC
-	TRBV6-5	-	TRBJ1-3	CASSLDSRNTIYF	TGTGCCAGCAGTTTGGACAGTCGAAACACCATATATTTT
-	TRBV28	-	TRBJ1-5	CALGSGGFNQPQHF	TGTGCCTTGGGGTCGGGGGGTTTCAATCAGCCCCAGCATTTT
-	TRBV20-1	-	TRBJ2-5	CSGLYQETQYF	TGCAGTGGTCTCTACCAAGAGACCCAGTACTTC
-	TRBV9	-	TRBJ2-7	CASSVGGTRDYEQYF	TGTGCCAGCAGCGTAGGGGGGACACGGGACTACGAGCAGTACTTC
-	TRBV7-3	few	TRBJ2-2	CASSLTVDAGQVF	TGTGCCAGCAGCTTAACCGTGGACGCAGGGCAGGTTTTT
TRBD1	TRBV14	-	TRBJ2-7	CASSLGTRWDRDFYEQYF	TGTGCCAGCAGCCTCGGGACCAGGTGGGACAGGGATTTTTACGAGCAGTACTTC
TRBD1	TRBV18	-	TRBJ2-2	CASSPPTGGTGELFF	TGTGCCAGCTCACCACCTACAGGGGGGACCGGGGAGCTGTTTTTT
-	TRBV27	once	TRBJ2-7	CASIKQGSYEQYF	TGTGCCAGCATCAAACAGGGATCCTACGAGCAGTACTTC
TRBD1	TRBV5-1	-	TRBJ1-2	CATAQDRGRYGYTF	TGCGCCACCGCCCAGGACAGGGGGAGGTATGGCTACACCTTC